Here is one TCR beta chain with its context. What it binds is unknown. The sample belongs to a study of T cells in localized non-small cell lung cancer. Study outcomes and limitations: Heterogeneity remains possible, as sequencing covered one tumor region only. Longer overall survival was seen with higher T cell density measured in blood. Tumor showed lower T cell clonality than uninvolved adjacent lung, where it was highest.

V trimming: 7 bases; J trimming: 5 bases; junction bases outside the gene matches: 10. The CDR3 covers 14 residues. Germline V gene lookup returns CDR1 MGHDK and CDR2 SYGVNS. Sequencing was performed with immunoSEQ multiplex PCR; in TCRdb, only in-frame clones are kept and a portion is missing. This table holds approximately 7,400 clones, 23% found once. This clonotype was obtained from a man aged 35-75 years with stage III squamous cell lung carcinoma. Sequences were derived from lung tumor tissue, sampled before any cancer treatment. The chain carries TRBV25-1 and TRBJ1-2; 7 nucleotides agree with TRBD1. As DNA, the CDR3 is TGTGCCAGCACCGGACTAGGACAGGATTATGGCTACACCTTC. Translating it yields CASTGLGQDYGYTF.